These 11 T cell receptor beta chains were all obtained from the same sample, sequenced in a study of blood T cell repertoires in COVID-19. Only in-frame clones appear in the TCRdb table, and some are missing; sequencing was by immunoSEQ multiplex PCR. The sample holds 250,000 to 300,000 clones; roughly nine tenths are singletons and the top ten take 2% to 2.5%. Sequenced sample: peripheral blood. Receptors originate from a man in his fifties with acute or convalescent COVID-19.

CDR3 coding DNA: TGTGCCAGCAGTTTGGCAGGGGGCAACTATGGCTACACCTTC. It translates to CASSLAGGNYGYTF. The chain carries TRBV27 and TRBJ1-2; the match to TRBD1 covers 8 bases. Germline V CDR1 and CDR2: MNHEY, SMNVEV (reference sequence). The CDR3 is 14 residues long. With 3 bases clipped from V and 2 bases from J, the junction kept 2 bases outside the gene matches.

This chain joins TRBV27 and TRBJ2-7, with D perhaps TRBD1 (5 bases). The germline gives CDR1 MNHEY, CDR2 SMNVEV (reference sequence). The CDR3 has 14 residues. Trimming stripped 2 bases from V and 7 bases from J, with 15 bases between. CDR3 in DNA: TGTGCCAGCAGTTTACAGGGTTCTAGACAGGAGCAGTACTTC. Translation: CASSLQGSRQEQYF.

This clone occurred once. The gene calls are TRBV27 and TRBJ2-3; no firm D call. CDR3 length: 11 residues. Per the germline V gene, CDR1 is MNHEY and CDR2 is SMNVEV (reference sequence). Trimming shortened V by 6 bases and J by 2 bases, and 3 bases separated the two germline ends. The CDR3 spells CASSHTDTQYF. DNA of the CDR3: TGTGCCAGCAGCCACACAGATACGCAGTATTTT.

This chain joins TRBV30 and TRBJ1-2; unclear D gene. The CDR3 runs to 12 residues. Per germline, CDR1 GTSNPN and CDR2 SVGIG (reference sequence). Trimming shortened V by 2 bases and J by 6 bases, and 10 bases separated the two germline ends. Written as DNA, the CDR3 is TGTGCCTGGAGTTCACAAGGAGATGGCTACACCTTC. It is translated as CAWSSQGDGYTF.

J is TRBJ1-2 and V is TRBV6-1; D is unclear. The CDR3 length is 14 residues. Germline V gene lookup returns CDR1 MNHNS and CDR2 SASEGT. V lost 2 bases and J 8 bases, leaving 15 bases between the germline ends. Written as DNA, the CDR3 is TGTGCCAGCAGTGAATGGCAGTCCTTGGGCGGCTACACCTTC. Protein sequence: CASSEWQSLGGYTF.

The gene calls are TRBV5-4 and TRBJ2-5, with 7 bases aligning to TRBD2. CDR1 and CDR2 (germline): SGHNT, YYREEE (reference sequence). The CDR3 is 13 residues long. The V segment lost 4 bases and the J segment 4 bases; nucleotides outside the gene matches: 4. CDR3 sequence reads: CASSPSGGETQYF. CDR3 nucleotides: TGTGCCAGCAGCCCCTCGGGGGGAGAGACCCAGTACTTC.

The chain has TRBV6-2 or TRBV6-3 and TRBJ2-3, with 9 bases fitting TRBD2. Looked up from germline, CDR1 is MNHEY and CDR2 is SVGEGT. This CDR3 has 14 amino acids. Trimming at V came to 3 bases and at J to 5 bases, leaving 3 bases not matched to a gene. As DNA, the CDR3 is TGTGCCAGCAGTTATCTAGCGGGGAAAGATACGCAGTATTTT. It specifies CASSYLAGKDTQYF.

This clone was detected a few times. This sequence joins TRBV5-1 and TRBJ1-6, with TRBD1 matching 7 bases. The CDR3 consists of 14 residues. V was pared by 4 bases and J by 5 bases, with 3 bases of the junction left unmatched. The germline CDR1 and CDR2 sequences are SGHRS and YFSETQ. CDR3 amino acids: CASSRGQNNSPLHF. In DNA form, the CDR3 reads TGCGCCAGCAGCCGGGGACAGAATAATTCACCCCTCCACTTT.

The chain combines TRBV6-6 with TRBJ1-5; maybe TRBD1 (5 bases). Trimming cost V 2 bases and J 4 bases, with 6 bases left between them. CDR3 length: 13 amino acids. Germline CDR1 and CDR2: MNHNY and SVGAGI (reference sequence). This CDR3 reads CASSYGGNQPQHF. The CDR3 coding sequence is TGTGCCAGCAGTTACGGGGGGAATCAGCCCCAGCATTTT.

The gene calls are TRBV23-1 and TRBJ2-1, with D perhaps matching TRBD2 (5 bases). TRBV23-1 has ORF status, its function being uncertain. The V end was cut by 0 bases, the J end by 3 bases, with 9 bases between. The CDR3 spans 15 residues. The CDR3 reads CASSQSRRHYNEQFF. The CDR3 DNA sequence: TGCGCCAGCAGTCAATCTAGGAGGCACTACAATGAGCAGTTCTTC.

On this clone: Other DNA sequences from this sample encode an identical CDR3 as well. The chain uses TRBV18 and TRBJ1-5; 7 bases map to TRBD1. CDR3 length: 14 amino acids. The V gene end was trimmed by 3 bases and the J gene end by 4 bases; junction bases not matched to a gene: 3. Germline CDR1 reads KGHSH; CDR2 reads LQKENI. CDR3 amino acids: CASSPGRGNQPQHF. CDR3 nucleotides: TGTGCCAGCTCACCGGGCAGGGGGAATCAGCCCCAGCATTTT.